This T cell receptor beta chain was found in a study of PD-L1 blockade in urothelial cancer. About the research overall: In 2014, patients got going on atezolizumab, taking 1,200 mg intravenously every 3 weeks. T cells were recovered from blood samples at a median of roughly 150,000. Study results and caveats: Better survival was predicted by below-median pretreatment blood TCR clonality.

The CDR3 consists of 16 residues. The germline CDR1 and CDR2 sequences are SGHTA and FQGNSA. V dropped 3 bases and J dropped 0; count of bases not matched to a gene: 5. TCR analog templates of synthetic origin were spiked into each PCR. The assay was immunoSEQ multiplex PCR, and TCRdb's table has in-frame clones only and misses some. This sample carries about 84,000 clones, approximately 90% of them seen once, and the ten largest clones take around a tenth. Notes on this clone: The antigen is unknown.

J is TRBJ2-1 and V is TRBV7-2; 7 bases line up with TRBD2. The starting material was PBMCs, obtained around atezolizumab (anti-PD-L1) treatment. This receptor was identified in a man between 60 and 75 years old with urothelial cancer. CDR3 sequence: CASSFGLVVSYNEQFF. The CDR3 nucleotides read TGTGCCAGCAGCTTCGGACTAGTCGTCTCCTACAATGAGCAGTTCTTC.